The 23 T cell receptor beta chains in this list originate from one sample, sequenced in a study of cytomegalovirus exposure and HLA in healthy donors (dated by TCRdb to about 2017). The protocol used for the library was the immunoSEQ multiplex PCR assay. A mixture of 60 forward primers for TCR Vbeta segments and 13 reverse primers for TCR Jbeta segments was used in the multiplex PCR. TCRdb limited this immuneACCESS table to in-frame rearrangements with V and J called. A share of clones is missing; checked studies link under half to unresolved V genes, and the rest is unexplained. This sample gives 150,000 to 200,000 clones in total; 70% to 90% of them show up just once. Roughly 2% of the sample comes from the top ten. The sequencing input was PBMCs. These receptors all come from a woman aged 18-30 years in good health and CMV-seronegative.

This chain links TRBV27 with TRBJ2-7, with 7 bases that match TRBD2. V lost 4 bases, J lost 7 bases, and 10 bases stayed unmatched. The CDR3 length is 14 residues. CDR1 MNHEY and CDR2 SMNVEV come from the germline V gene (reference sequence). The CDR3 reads CASSSTLTGGEQYF. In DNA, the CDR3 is TGTGCCAGCAGTTCAACCTTGACGGGGGGAGAGCAGTACTTC.

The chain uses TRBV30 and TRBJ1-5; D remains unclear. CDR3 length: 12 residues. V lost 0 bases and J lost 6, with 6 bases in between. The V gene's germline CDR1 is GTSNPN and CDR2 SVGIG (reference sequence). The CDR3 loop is CAWSVHPQPQHF. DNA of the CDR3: TGTGCCTGGAGTGTACACCCTCAGCCCCAGCATTTT.

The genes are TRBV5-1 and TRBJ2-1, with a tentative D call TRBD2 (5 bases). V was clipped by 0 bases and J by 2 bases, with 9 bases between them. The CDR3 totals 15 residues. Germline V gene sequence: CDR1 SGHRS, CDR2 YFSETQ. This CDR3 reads CASSLVGETYNEQFF. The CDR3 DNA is TGCGCCAGCAGCTTGGTCGGGGAGACCTACAATGAGCAGTTCTTC. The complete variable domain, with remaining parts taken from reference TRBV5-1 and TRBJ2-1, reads KAGVTQTPRYLIKTRGQQVTLSCSPISGHRSVSWYQQTPGQGLQFLFEYFSETQRNKGNFPGRFSGRQFSNSRSEMNVSTLELGDSALYLCASSLVGETYNEQFFGPGTRLTVL.

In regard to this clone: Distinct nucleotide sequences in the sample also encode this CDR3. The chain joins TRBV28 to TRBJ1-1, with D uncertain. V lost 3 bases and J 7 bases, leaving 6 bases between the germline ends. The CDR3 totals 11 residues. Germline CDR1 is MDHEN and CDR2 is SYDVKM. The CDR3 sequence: CASSFGGEAFF. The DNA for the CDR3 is TGTGCCAGCAGTTTTGGAGGTGAAGCTTTCTTT.

The CDR3 DNA reads TGTGCCAGCAGCTCACAGGTTTTTGAGTACTACGAGCAGTACTTC. Translation gives CASSSQVFEYYEQYF. The genes are TRBV5-6 and TRBJ2-7, with a tentative D call TRBD1 (5 bases). CDR3 length: 15 residues. Germline assignment: CDR1 SGHDT and CDR2 YYEEEE. Trimming removed 3 bases at V and 3 bases at J, with 16 bases between.

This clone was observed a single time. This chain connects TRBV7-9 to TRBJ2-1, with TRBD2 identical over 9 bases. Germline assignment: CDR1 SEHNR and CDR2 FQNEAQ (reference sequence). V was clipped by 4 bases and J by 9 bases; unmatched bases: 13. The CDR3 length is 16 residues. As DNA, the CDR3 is TGTGCCAGCAGCTCCGGGGGCGGGAGGGCCGCCGGTGAGCAGTTCTTC. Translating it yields CASSSGGGRAAGEQFF.

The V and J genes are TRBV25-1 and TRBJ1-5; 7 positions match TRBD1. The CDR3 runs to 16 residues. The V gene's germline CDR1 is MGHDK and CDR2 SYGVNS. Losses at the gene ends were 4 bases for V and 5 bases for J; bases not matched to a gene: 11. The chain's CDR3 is CASSASGQDRHQPQHF. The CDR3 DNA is TGTGCCAGCAGTGCGTCCGGACAGGATCGTCATCAGCCCCAGCATTTT.

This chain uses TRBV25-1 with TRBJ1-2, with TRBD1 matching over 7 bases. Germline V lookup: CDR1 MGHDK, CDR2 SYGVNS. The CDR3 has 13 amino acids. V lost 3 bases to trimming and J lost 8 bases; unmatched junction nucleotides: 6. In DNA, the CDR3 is TGTGCCAGCAGTGATTTCGACAGGGACGGCTACACCTTC. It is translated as CASSDFDRDGYTF.

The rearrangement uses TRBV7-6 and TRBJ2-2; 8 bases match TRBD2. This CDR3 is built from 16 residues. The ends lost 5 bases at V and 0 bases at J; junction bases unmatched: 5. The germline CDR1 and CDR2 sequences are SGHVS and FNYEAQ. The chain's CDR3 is CASSPGGGTNTGELFF. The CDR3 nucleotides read TGTGCCAGCAGCCCCGGGGGGGGGACGAACACCGGGGAGCTGTTTTTT. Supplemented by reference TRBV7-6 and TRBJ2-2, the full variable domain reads GAGVSQSPRYKVTKRGQDVALRCDPISGHVSLYWYRQALGQGPEFLTYFNYEAQQDKSGLPNDRFSAERPEGSISTLTIQRTEQRDSAMYRCASSPGGGTNTGELFFGEGSRLTVL.

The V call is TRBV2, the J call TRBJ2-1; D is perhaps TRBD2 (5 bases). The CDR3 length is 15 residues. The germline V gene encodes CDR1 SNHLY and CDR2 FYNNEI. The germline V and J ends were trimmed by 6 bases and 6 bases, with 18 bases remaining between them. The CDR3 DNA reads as TGTGCCAGCAGACGCCCTACTAGTATGGGCAATGAGCAGTTCTTC. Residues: CASRRPTSMGNEQFF.

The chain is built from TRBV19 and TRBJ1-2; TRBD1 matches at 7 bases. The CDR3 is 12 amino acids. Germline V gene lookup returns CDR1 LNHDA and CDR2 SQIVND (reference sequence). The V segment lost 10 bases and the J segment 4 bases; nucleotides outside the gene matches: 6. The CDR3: CATRQGVYGYTF. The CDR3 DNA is TGTGCCACCCGACAGGGTGTCTATGGCTACACCTTC.

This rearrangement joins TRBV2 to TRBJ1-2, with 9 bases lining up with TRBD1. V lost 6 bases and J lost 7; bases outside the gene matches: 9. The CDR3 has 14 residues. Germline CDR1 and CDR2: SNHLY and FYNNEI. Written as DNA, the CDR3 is TGTGCCAGCAGCTCCCCGGACAGGGGTGGTGGCTACACCTTC. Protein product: CASSSPDRGGGYTF.

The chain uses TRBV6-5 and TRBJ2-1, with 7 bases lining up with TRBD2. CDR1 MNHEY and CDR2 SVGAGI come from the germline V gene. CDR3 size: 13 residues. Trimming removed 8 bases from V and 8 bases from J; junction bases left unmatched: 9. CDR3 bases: TGTGCCAGCCCCGGGGGGTCTGGGGATGAGCAGTTCTTC. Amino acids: CASPGGSGDEQFF.

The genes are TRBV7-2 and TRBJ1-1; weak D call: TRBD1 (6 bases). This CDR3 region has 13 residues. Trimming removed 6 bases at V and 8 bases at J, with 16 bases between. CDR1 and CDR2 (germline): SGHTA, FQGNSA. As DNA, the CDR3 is TGTGCCAGCAGGCCCCCGGGGACATCGGAAGCTTTCTTT. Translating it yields CASRPPGTSEAFF.

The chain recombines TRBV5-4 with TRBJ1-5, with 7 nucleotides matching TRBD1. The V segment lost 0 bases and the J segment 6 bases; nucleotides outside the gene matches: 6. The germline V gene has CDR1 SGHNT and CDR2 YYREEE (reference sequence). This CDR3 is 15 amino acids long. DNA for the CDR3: TGTGCCAGCAGCTTGGACAGGGGATTGGGTCAGCCCCAGCATTTT. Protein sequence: CASSLDRGLGQPQHF.

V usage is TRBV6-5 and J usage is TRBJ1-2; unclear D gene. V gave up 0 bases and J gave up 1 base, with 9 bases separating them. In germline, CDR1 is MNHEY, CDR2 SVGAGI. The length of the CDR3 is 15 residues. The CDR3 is CASSYSPGDNYGYTF. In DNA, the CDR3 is TGTGCCAGCAGTTACTCTCCAGGCGATAACTATGGCTACACCTTC.

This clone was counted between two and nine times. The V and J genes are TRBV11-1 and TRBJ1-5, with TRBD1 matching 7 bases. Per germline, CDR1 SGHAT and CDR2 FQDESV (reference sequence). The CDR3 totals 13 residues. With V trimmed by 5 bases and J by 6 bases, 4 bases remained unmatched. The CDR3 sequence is CASSADRVQPQHF. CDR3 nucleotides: TGTGCCAGCAGCGCAGACAGGGTTCAGCCCCAGCATTTT.

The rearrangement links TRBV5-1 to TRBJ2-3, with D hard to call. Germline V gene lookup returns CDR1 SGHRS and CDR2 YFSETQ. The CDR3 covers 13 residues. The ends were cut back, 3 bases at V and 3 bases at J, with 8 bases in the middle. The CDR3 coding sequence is TGCGCCAGCAGCTCCAGTGTTACAGATACGCAGTATTTT. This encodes CASSSSVTDTQYF.

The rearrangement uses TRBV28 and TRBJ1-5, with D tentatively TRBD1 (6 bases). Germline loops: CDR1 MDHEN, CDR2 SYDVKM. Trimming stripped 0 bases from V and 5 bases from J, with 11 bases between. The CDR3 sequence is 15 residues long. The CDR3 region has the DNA TGTGCCAGCAGTTTATGGCGGGGGCTAGATCAGCCCCAGCATTTT. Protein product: CASSLWRGLDQPQHF.

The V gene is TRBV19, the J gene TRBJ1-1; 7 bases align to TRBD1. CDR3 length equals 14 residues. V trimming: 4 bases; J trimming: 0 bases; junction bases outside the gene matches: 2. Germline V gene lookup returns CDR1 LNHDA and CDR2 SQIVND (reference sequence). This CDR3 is CASSSDRVNTEAFF. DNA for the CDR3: TGTGCCAGTAGTAGCGACAGGGTGAACACTGAAGCTTTCTTT.

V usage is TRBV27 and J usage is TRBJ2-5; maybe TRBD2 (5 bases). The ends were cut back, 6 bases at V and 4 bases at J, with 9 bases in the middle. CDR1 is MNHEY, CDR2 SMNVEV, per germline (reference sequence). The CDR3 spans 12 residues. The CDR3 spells CASSPEGETQYF. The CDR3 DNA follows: TGTGCCAGCAGCCCCGAGGGAGAGACCCAGTACTTC.

The CDR3 loop is CASSQAGFYSYEQYF. The DNA for the CDR3 is TGTGCCAGCAGCCAAGCGGGATTTTATTCCTACGAGCAGTACTTC. The rearrangement joins TRBV27 to TRBJ2-7; TRBD2 aligns across 7 bases. Germline loops: CDR1 MNHEY, CDR2 SMNVEV (reference sequence). This CDR3 region has 15 residues. J was trimmed by 1 base and V by 6 bases; bases with no gene match: 9.

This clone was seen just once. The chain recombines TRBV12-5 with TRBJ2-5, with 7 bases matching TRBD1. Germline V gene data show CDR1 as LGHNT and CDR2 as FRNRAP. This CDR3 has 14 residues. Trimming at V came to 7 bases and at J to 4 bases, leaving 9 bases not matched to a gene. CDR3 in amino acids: CASASSTGVETQYF. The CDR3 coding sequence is TGTGCTAGTGCCTCATCTACAGGGGTAGAGACCCAGTACTTC.